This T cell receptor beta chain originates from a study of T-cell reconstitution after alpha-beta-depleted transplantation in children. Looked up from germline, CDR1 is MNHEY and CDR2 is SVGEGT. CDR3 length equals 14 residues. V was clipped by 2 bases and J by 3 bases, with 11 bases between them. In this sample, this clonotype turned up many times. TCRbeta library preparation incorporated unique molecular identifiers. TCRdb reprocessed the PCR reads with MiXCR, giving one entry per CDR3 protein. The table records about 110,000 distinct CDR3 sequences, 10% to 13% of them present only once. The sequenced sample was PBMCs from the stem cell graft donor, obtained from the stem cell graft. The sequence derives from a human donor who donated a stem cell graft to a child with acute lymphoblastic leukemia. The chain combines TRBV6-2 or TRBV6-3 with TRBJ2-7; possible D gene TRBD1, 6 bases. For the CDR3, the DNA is TGTGCCAGCAGTTACGGACAGCTTAACTACGAGCAGTACTTC. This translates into CASSYGQLNYEQYF.